Listed here are 29 T cell receptor beta chains from one sample, sequenced in a study of T cell responses to AZD1222 COVID-19 vaccine. The table came from immunoSEQ multiplex PCR; TCRdb's copy has only in-frame clones and leaves some out. Here the sample spans 120,000 to 150,000 clones, approximately 94% being singletons. The sequencing here drew on peripheral blood, taken on day 0 of AZD1222 vaccination. These receptors were obtained from an adult in good health.

The chain combines TRBV21-1 with TRBJ1-5; TRBD1 is the table's D call and was not checked against the DNA. TRBV21-1 is termed a pseudogene. This CDR3 contains 13 residues. This CDR3 reads CASSPQRGGQGHF. In DNA form, the CDR3 reads TGTGCCAGCAGCCCCCAGAGGGGGGGACAGGGGCATTTT.

The V call is TRBV6-5, the J call TRBJ2-7, with 10 bases matching TRBD2. V lost 5 bases, J lost 0 bases, and 1 base stayed unmatched. The CDR3 has 14 residues. Germline values: CDR1 MNHEY, CDR2 SVGAGI. CDR3 nucleotide sequence: TGTGCCAGCAGTCGGACTAGCGGCTCCTACGAGCAGTACTTC. Its translation is CASSRTSGSYEQYF.

This sequence joins TRBV18 and TRBJ2-2, with D possibly being TRBD2 (6 bases). V lost 3 bases to trimming and J lost 0 bases, with 8 bases between them. Germline assignment: CDR1 KGHSH and CDR2 LQKENI. This CDR3 spans 15 amino acids. The chain's CDR3 is CASSPGLTNTGELFF. The DNA of the CDR3 is TGTGCCAGCTCACCGGGACTTACGAACACCGGGGAGCTGTTTTTT.

The chain links TRBV16 to TRBJ1-2, with D unclear. Germline V gene data show CDR1 as KGHSY and CDR2 as FQNENV. The germline V and J ends were trimmed by 3 bases and 8 bases, with 16 bases remaining between them. The length of the CDR3 is 14 residues. CDR3 nucleotides: TGTGCCAGCAGCCAGTCCCATACCGGAGGGGGCTACACCTTC. Translating it yields CASSQSHTGGGYTF.

J is TRBJ1-1 and V is TRBV7-9; TRBD1 matches at 7 bases. Unmatched junction bases numbered 10, after V lost 5 bases and J lost 1 base. CDR1 and CDR2 (germline): SEHNR, FQNEAQ (reference sequence). The length of the CDR3 is 16 residues. CDR3 coding DNA: TGTGCCAGCAGCCGGAAACCGGACAGGCCGAACACTGAAGCTTTCTTT. Amino acid sequence: CASSRKPDRPNTEAFF.

The rearrangement joins TRBV5-4 to TRBJ1-1; D possibly corresponds to TRBD1 (6 bases). This CDR3 is 15 amino acids long. The V gene's germline CDR1 is SGHNT and CDR2 YYREEE (reference sequence). Trimming cost V 3 bases and J 1 base, with 13 bases left between them. CDR3 residues: CASSWGGPGNTEAFF. In DNA, the CDR3 is TGTGCCAGCAGCTGGGGGGGGCCGGGGAACACTGAAGCTTTCTTT.

This sequence joins TRBV6-1 and TRBJ1-5; perhaps TRBD1 as D (6 bases). In germline, CDR1 is MNHNS, CDR2 SASEGT. The CDR3 totals 17 residues. Trimming cost V 4 bases and J 3 bases, with 19 bases left between them. The chain's CDR3 is CASSGLWYRASNQPQHF. The DNA for the CDR3 is TGTGCCAGCAGTGGTCTTTGGTACAGGGCCTCCAATCAGCCCCAGCATTTT.

V is TRBV7-9 and J is TRBJ1-3; D not resolved. CDR1 is SEHNR, CDR2 FQNEAQ, per germline (reference sequence). This CDR3 spans 15 amino acids. Trimming stripped 1 base from V and 8 bases from J, with 15 bases between. This CDR3 reads CASSLVAATRDTIYF. CDR3 DNA: TGTGCCAGCAGCTTAGTCGCAGCCACGAGGGACACCATATATTTT. The full variable domain, its missing parts supplied by reference TRBV7-9 and TRBJ1-3, is DTGVSQNPRHKITKRGQNVTFRCDPISEHNRLYWYRQTLGQGPEFLTYFQNEAQLEKSRLLSDRFSAERPKGSFSTLEIQRTEQGDSAMYLCASSLVAATRDTIYFGEGSWLTVV.

The V call is TRBV9, the J call TRBJ1-1; maybe TRBD1 (6 bases). The V end lost 4 bases, the J end lost 1 base, and 11 bases lay between the germline ends. Germline CDR1 and CDR2: SGDLS and YYNGEE. There are 14 residues in the CDR3. Here the CDR3 reads CASSPRGTNTEAFF. The CDR3 region has the DNA TGTGCCAGCAGCCCTAGGGGGACGAACACTGAAGCTTTCTTT.

This clone came up once. This chain uses TRBV10-2 with TRBJ1-4; D remains ambiguous. Germline V lookup: CDR1 WSHSY, CDR2 SAAADI. This CDR3 is 13 amino acids long. V dropped 9 bases and J dropped 0 bases, with 8 bases sitting between them. CDR3 amino acids: CASQLPTNEKLFF. The CDR3 nucleotides are TGCGCCAGTCAGTTACCAACTAATGAAAAACTGTTTTTT.

J is TRBJ1-6 and V is TRBV25-1; no clear D gene. The CDR3 has 15 amino acids. Between the trimmed V and J ends, which lost 4 bases and 0 bases, there was a span of 7 bases. Germline V lookup: CDR1 MGHDK, CDR2 SYGVNS. The CDR3 DNA sequence: TGTGCCAGCAGTGCCCAAAGCTCCTATAATTCACCCCTCCACTTT. Translating gives CASSAQSSYNSPLHF.

V usage is TRBV11-2 and J usage is TRBJ2-2; perhaps D is TRBD1 or TRBD2 (5 bases each). V was clipped by 5 bases and J by 10 bases, with 11 bases between them. Looked up from germline, CDR1 is SGHAT and CDR2 is FQNNGV. This CDR3 is built from 12 residues. CDR3 loop: CASSRWGKELFF. The DNA of the CDR3 is TGTGCCAGCAGCCGATGGGGGAAGGAGCTGTTTTTT.

The rearrangement uses TRBV15 and TRBJ1-6, with D perhaps matching TRBD1 (5 bases). The germline gives CDR1 LNHNV, CDR2 YYDKDF (reference sequence). Deletions cut 2 bases from V and 0 bases from J, with 14 bases between. The CDR3 spans 18 residues. The CDR3 sequence is CATSRPLGASSYNSPLHF. In DNA form, the CDR3 reads TGTGCCACCAGCAGACCACTTGGGGCCAGCTCCTATAATTCACCCCTCCACTTT. Together with reference TRBV15 and TRBJ1-6, the CDR3 gives the full variable domain: DAMVIQNPRYQVTQFGKPVTLSCSQTLNHNVMYWYQQKSSQAPKLLFHYYDKDFNNEADTPDNFQSRRPNTSFCFLDIRSPGLGDTAMYLCATSRPLGASSYNSPLHFGNGTRLTVT.

The chain employs TRBV5-4 and TRBJ2-7; TRBD2 is a possible D gene (5 bases). The CDR3 covers 17 residues. CDR1 is SGHNT, CDR2 YYREEE, per germline (reference sequence). Between the trimmed V and J ends, which lost 1 base and 0 bases, there was a span of 17 bases. The CDR3 DNA is TGTGCCAGCAGCTTGATCGGACTGGGATCGAGCTCCTACGAGCAGTACTTC. Protein sequence: CASSLIGLGSSSYEQYF.

V is TRBV6-1 and J is TRBJ2-1; TRBD2 might be the D (6 bases). The germline V gene encodes CDR1 MNHNS and CDR2 SASEGT. V lost 4 bases and J 2 bases, leaving 15 bases between the germline ends. This CDR3 has 16 residues. CDR3 loop: CASSGPLAVAYNEQFF. The CDR3 nucleotides are TGTGCCAGCAGTGGCCCCTTAGCGGTCGCCTACAATGAGCAGTTCTTC.

This clone showed up just once. The chain links TRBV27 to TRBJ1-5, with 10 bases fitting TRBD1. After removal of 5 bases from V and 6 bases from J, the junction contained 7 bases not matched to a gene. CDR3 length: 15 amino acids. CDR1 is MNHEY, CDR2 SMNVEV, per germline (reference sequence). The CDR3 DNA reads as TGTGCCAGCAGTCTCGGGGGGACAGGGGCTCAGCCCCAGCATTTT. Amino acid sequence: CASSLGGTGAQPQHF.

This sequence joins TRBV3-1 (or the pseudogene TRBV3-2) and TRBJ1-2, with D unclear. V gave up 8 bases and J gave up 8 bases, with 18 bases separating them. Germline assignment: CDR1 LGHDT and CDR2 YNNKEL (reference sequence). This CDR3 has 13 residues. The CDR3 is CASSVALPGGYTF. The DNA of the CDR3 is TGTGCCAGCTCTGTAGCCCTCCCCGGGGGCTACACCTTC.

For the CDR3, the DNA is TGTGCCATCAGTGCAATAAGCGATTCCTACGAGCAGTACTTC. This gives the protein CAISAISDSYEQYF. The chain employs TRBV10-3 and TRBJ2-7; D unresolved. There are 14 residues in the CDR3. The germline gives CDR1 ENHRY, CDR2 SYGVKD. The V end lost 4 bases, the J end lost 1 base, and 11 bases lay between the germline ends.

This clone occurred a few times. The rearrangement uses TRBV9 and TRBJ2-5, with 9 positions matching TRBD2. CDR1 is SGDLS and CDR2 is YYNGEE in the germline V gene. CDR3 length: 21 residues. With V trimmed by 4 bases and J by 5 bases, 27 bases remained unmatched. The CDR3 spells CASSPSRGFREYSGRMETQYF. The DNA of the CDR3 is TGTGCCAGCAGCCCCTCCAGGGGTTTTAGGGAGTATAGCGGGAGAATGGAGACCCAGTACTTC. The entire variable domain, with the rest obtained from reference TRBV9 and TRBJ2-5, is as follows: DSGVTQTPKHLITATGQRVTLRCSPRSGDLSVYWYQQSLDQGLQFLIQYYNGEERAKGNILERFSAQQFPDLHSELNLSSLELGDSALYFCASSPSRGFREYSGRMETQYFGPGTRLLVL.

J is TRBJ2-7 and V is TRBV4-1, with 8 bases that match TRBD1. This CDR3 comprises 15 residues. Germline-derived CDR1 and CDR2 are MGHRA and YSYEKL. Trimming cost V 2 bases and J 2 bases; bases outside gene matches: 5. The CDR3 DNA is TGCGCCAGCAGCCAACCCGGGACAGGTACCTACGAGCAGTACTTC. Translation gives CASSQPGTGTYEQYF.

This chain connects TRBV5-5 to TRBJ2-1, with D possibly being TRBD2 (6 bases). From germline, CDR1 is SGHKS and CDR2 YYEKEE (reference sequence). The CDR3 covers 13 residues. Trimming pared 5 bases from V and 5 bases from J, leaving 11 bases between. CDR3 in DNA: TGTGCCAGCAGTTCGGGAGTCCACAATGAGCAGTTCTTC. Translated: CASSSGVHNEQFF.

The chain is built from TRBV2 and TRBJ2-1, with 11 bases identical to TRBD2. Germline trimming cut 2 bases from V and 3 bases from J; bases unmatched to any gene: 6. In germline, CDR1 is SNHLY, CDR2 FYNNEI. The CDR3 is 17 amino acids. Here the CDR3 reads CASSEMGLAALYNEQFF. DNA for the CDR3: TGTGCCAGCAGTGAAATGGGACTAGCGGCCCTCTACAATGAGCAGTTCTTC.

Here the CDR3 reads CASSQDAYEQYF. The CDR3 DNA follows: TGCGCCAGCAGCCAAGACGCCTACGAGCAGTACTTC. The chain joins TRBV4-1 to TRBJ2-7; no reliable D call. Trimming stripped 0 bases from V and 2 bases from J, with 2 bases between. Germline assignment: CDR1 MGHRA and CDR2 YSYEKL. The CDR3 spans 12 residues.

The rearrangement joins TRBV18 to TRBJ2-5; D may be TRBD1 (5 bases). V lost 2 bases to trimming and J lost 2 bases, with 15 bases between them. The germline V gene has CDR1 KGHSH and CDR2 LQKENI. The CDR3 length is 16 residues. The CDR3 nucleotides read TGTGCCAGCTCACCAATGGGCTTGGGGCTACAAGAGACCCAGTACTTC. It translates to CASSPMGLGLQETQYF.

This chain links TRBV30 with TRBJ2-7, with a possible D match to TRBD1 (5 bases). This CDR3 region has 12 residues. Trimming pared 3 bases from V and 7 bases from J, leaving 13 bases between. CDR1 GTSNPN and CDR2 SVGIG come from the germline V gene (reference sequence). The CDR3 DNA follows: TGTGCCTGGAGGGACACGGCCGATGAGCAGTACTTC. It specifies CAWRDTADEQYF.

The chain carries TRBV7-9 and TRBJ1-4; D gene uncertain. CDR1 and CDR2 from the germline V gene are SEHNR and FQNEAQ (reference sequence). Deletions cut 1 base from V and 10 bases from J, with 10 bases between. The CDR3 is made up of 13 amino acids. This CDR3 reads CASSLVAHGKLFF. DNA of the CDR3: TGTGCCAGCAGCTTAGTCGCCCACGGAAAACTGTTTTTT.

The V and J genes are TRBV7-2 and TRBJ1-5, with 9 bases fitting TRBD1. There are 15 residues in the CDR3. The V segment lost 4 bases and the J segment 5 bases; nucleotides outside the gene matches: 6. The germline V gene encodes CDR1 SGHTA and CDR2 FQGNSA. CDR3 amino acids: CASSSEGQGHQPQHF. DNA of the CDR3: TGTGCCAGCAGCTCAGAGGGACAGGGCCATCAGCCCCAGCATTTT.

V is TRBV15 and J is TRBJ2-7; D gene unclear. V gave up 0 bases and J gave up 3 bases, with 3 bases separating them. The CDR3 runs to 12 residues. Germline CDR1 reads LNHNV; CDR2 reads YYDKDF (reference sequence). Here the CDR3 reads CATSREVYEQYF. CDR3 bases: TGTGCCACCAGCAGAGAAGTCTACGAGCAGTACTTC.

The rearrangement uses TRBV5-8 and TRBJ2-1; 10 bases agree with TRBD1. V lost 2 bases, J lost 4 bases, and 6 bases stayed unmatched. The CDR3 contains 16 residues. Germline CDR1 reads SGHTS; CDR2 reads YDEGEE. In DNA, the CDR3 is TGTGCCAGCAGCTTCGCCCGGACAGGGGGTTACAATGAGCAGTTCTTC. Translation gives CASSFARTGGYNEQFF.